A single sample is the source of the 32 T cell receptor beta chains below, sequenced in a study of blood T cell repertoires in COVID-19. The table came from immunoSEQ multiplex PCR; TCRdb's copy has only in-frame clones and leaves some out. The sample contains 120,000 to 150,000 clones, 88% of which appear only once. Source material: peripheral blood. The receptors originated from a human donor in a cohort sampled during active COVID-19.

This clone was seen just once. The chain's CDR3 is CASSWPFRAGDVTDTQYF. The CDR3 DNA reads as TGTGCCAGCAGCTGGCCATTTCGAGCGGGGGACGTCACAGATACGCAGTATTTT. The gene calls are TRBV7-9 and TRBJ2-3; TRBD2 aligns across 8 bases. CDR1 and CDR2 from the germline V gene are SEHNR and FQNEAQ (reference sequence). V shed 4 bases and J 2 bases; nucleotides not matched to a gene: 14. The CDR3 has 18 amino acids.

This clone has only a few counts. The chain combines TRBV19 with TRBJ1-2; D is possibly TRBD1 (6 bases). CDR3 length: 14 amino acids. CDR1 LNHDA and CDR2 SQIVND come from the germline V gene (reference sequence). Trimming stripped 5 bases from V and 6 bases from J, with 16 bases between. DNA for the CDR3: TGTGCCAGTAGTGTCACAGGGTTCTCGGATGGCTACACCTTC. This gives the protein CASSVTGFSDGYTF.

The J gene is TRBJ2-7, the V gene TRBV4-2, with 10 bases aligning to TRBD1. The CDR3 runs to 16 residues. From germline, CDR1 is LGHNA and CDR2 YNFKEQ. With 0 bases clipped from V and 4 bases from J, the junction kept 6 bases outside the gene matches. CDR3 protein: CASSQDEGTGAYEQYF. CDR3 bases: TGTGCCAGCAGCCAAGATGAAGGGACAGGGGCATACGAGCAGTACTTC.

In its sample, this clone was seen a few times. This chain joins TRBV5-8 and TRBJ1-1; the match to TRBD1 covers 7 bases. The CDR3 is made up of 15 amino acids. Germline CDR1 is SGHTS and CDR2 is YDEGEE. J gave up 5 bases and V 0 bases, and 7 bases lay outside the gene matches. CDR3 in DNA: TGTGCCAGCAGCTTGGCTGAGAACAGGGGAACTGAAGCTTTCTTT. Its protein product is CASSLAENRGTEAFF. Looking up the rest from reference TRBV5-8 and TRBJ1-1 gives the full variable domain: EAGVTQSPTHLIKTRGQQATLRCSPISGHTSVYWYQQALGLGLQFLLWYDEGEERNRGNFPPRFSGRQFPNYSSELNVNALELEDSALYLCASSLAENRGTEAFFGQGTRLTVV.

This chain joins TRBV27 and TRBJ2-6; 8 bases line up with TRBD1. The CDR3 contains 20 residues. Germline V gene sequence: CDR1 MNHEY, CDR2 SMNVEV (reference sequence). With V trimmed by 6 bases and J by 1 base, 17 bases remained unmatched. CDR3 loop: CASSRVLWGTGYSGANVLTF. CDR3 DNA: TGTGCCAGCAGCAGAGTTCTGTGGGGGACAGGCTATTCTGGGGCCAACGTCCTGACTTTC.

The chain combines TRBV6-1 with TRBJ2-7; 7 bases fit TRBD1. The CDR3 covers 15 residues. Germline V gives CDR1 MNHNS, CDR2 SASEGT. The junction had 5 bases not matched to a gene; V was cut back by 0 bases and J by 3 bases. This chain's CDR3 is CASSEADRRVYEQYF. The CDR3 region has the DNA TGTGCCAGCAGTGAAGCGGACAGGCGGGTCTACGAGCAGTACTTC.

This clone was counted only a few times. V is TRBV19 and J is TRBJ1-5; TRBD1 is a possible D gene (6 bases). The V end lost 9 bases, the J end lost 4 bases, and 13 bases lay between the germline ends. From germline, CDR1 is LNHDA and CDR2 SQIVND (reference sequence). This CDR3 is 13 amino acids long. CDR3 bases: TGTGCCAGGGGGCAGGACAGAAATCAGCCCCAGCATTTT. Translating it yields CARGQDRNQPQHF.

The rearrangement joins TRBV11-2 to TRBJ2-1, with a weak D call TRBD2 (6 bases). Germline V lookup: CDR1 SGHAT, CDR2 FQNNGV. V was clipped by 9 bases and J by 4 bases, with 19 bases between them. The CDR3 runs 15 residues. CDR3 sequence: CASVRGSGNYNEQFF. The CDR3 bases are TGTGCCAGTGTAAGAGGTAGCGGAAATTACAATGAGCAGTTCTTC.

J is TRBJ2-7 and V is TRBV28; D is unresolved. CDR3 length: 13 amino acids. V lost 5 bases to trimming and J lost 2 bases, with 10 bases between them. The germline V gene has CDR1 MDHEN and CDR2 SYDVKM. This CDR3 reads CASSPPVAYEQYF. The DNA of the CDR3 is TGTGCCAGCAGTCCGCCGGTAGCCTACGAGCAGTACTTC.

This rearrangement joins TRBV14 to TRBJ1-2, with 10 bases that match TRBD1. From germline, CDR1 is SGHDN and CDR2 FVKESK. The ends lost 8 bases at V and 6 bases at J; junction bases unmatched: 6. This CDR3 region has 13 residues. Here the CDR3 reads CASGGQGGNGYTF. The DNA for the CDR3 is TGTGCCAGCGGCGGACAGGGGGGAAATGGCTACACCTTC. Full variable domain (remainder filled in from reference TRBV14 and TRBJ1-2): EAGVTQFPSHSVIEKGQTVTLRCDPISGHDNLYWYRRVMGKEIKFLLHFVKESKQDESGMPNNRFLAERTGGTYSTLKVQPAELEDSGVYFCASGGQGGNGYTFGSGTRLTVV.

The chain carries TRBV10-1 and TRBJ1-1; D unclear. With 11 bases removed from V and 5 bases from J, the gap between germline ends came to 12 bases. Germline assignment: CDR1 WNHNN and CDR2 SYGVQD (reference sequence). The CDR3 totals 11 residues. CDR3 sequence: CACGVGTEAFF. Here the CDR3 DNA reads TGCGCCTGCGGGGTGGGAACTGAAGCTTTCTTT.

V is TRBV5-4 and J is TRBJ2-1; TRBD2 agrees at 11 bases. The CDR3 contains 15 residues. Trimming removed 5 bases from V and 6 bases from J; junction bases left unmatched: 7. Germline V gene data show CDR1 as SGHNT and CDR2 as YYREEE (reference sequence). The DNA for the CDR3 is TGTGCCAGCAGACTTGGGACTAGCGGTAGCAATGAGCAGTTCTTC. The encoded protein is CASRLGTSGSNEQFF.

The rearrangement uses TRBV7-2 and TRBJ1-6; no firm D call. Between the trimmed V and J ends, which lost 5 bases and 6 bases, there was a span of 11 bases. CDR1 is SGHTA and CDR2 is FQGNSA in the germline V gene. The CDR3 is 14 amino acids. The CDR3: CASSPRPVNSPLHF. CDR3 nucleotides: TGTGCCAGCAGCCCCCGTCCCGTTAATTCACCCCTCCACTTT. The variable domain in full, completed from reference TRBV7-2 and TRBJ1-6, reads GAGVSQSPSNKVTEKGKDVELRCDPISGHTALYWYRQSLGQGLEFLIYFQGNSAPDKSGLPSDRFSAERTGGSVSTLTIQRTQQEDSAVYLCASSPRPVNSPLHFGNGTRLTVT.

This clone turned up a few times. The chain links TRBV19 to TRBJ2-1; 8 bases are a match to TRBD2. With V trimmed by 10 bases and J by 4 bases, 3 bases remained unmatched. The germline V gene has CDR1 LNHDA and CDR2 SQIVND (reference sequence). The CDR3 is 12 amino acids. CDR3 nucleotide sequence: TGTGCCACACTAGCGGAATACAATGAGCAGTTCTTC. This gives the protein CATLAEYNEQFF.

The genes are TRBV7-8 and TRBJ2-7; tentative D call: TRBD1 (5 bases). V lost 5 bases and J 3 bases, leaving 20 bases between the germline ends. Germline values: CDR1 SGHVS, CDR2 FQNEAQ. This CDR3 is built from 16 residues. The DNA for the CDR3 is TGTGCCAGCAGCCCACGACCCGGCAGGGTAAGCTACGAGCAGTACTTC. Translation gives CASSPRPGRVSYEQYF.

The V gene is TRBV28, the J gene TRBJ1-5; perhaps TRBD1 as D (5 bases). Germline-derived CDR1 and CDR2 are MDHEN and SYDVKM. This CDR3 is 16 amino acids long. The V end lost 7 bases, the J end lost 0 bases, and 16 bases lay between the germline ends. The CDR3: CASKAWGTYSNQPQHF. CDR3 coding DNA: TGTGCCAGCAAAGCTTGGGGCACCTATAGCAATCAGCCCCAGCATTTT.

V is TRBV4-1 and J is TRBJ1-3; D gene uncertain. CDR1 and CDR2 (germline): MGHRA, YSYEKL. This CDR3 spans 15 amino acids. V was shortened by 0 bases and J by 2 bases, with 8 bases between the two germline ends. The CDR3 DNA is TGCGCCAGCAGCCAAGATCCGGGGACTGGAAACACCATATATTTT. It specifies CASSQDPGTGNTIYF.

This clone is a singleton in its sample. The chain uses TRBV19 and TRBJ2-6, with 7 bases aligning to TRBD1. With V trimmed by 7 bases and J by 0 bases, 6 bases remained unmatched. The CDR3 runs to 16 residues. The germline CDR1 and CDR2 sequences are LNHDA and SQIVND (reference sequence). The CDR3 sequence: CASTRDRTSGANVLTF. CDR3 bases: TGTGCCAGTACCCGGGACAGAACCTCTGGGGCCAACGTCCTGACTTTC.

V is TRBV27 and J is TRBJ2-5; TRBD1 aligns across 8 bases. With V trimmed by 5 bases and J by 6 bases, 5 bases remained unmatched. The CDR3 loop spans 13 amino acids. CDR1 MNHEY and CDR2 SMNVEV come from the germline V gene (reference sequence). The CDR3, as DNA: TGTGCCAGCAGTCTGAACAGGGGGAAGACCCAGTACTTC. Translated: CASSLNRGKTQYF.

The rearrangement uses TRBV6-1 and TRBJ1-1, with 8 bases lining up with TRBD1. CDR3 length equals 16 residues. Germline V gene lookup returns CDR1 MNHNS and CDR2 SASEGT. V dropped 4 bases and J dropped 1; count of bases not matched to a gene: 8. The CDR3: CASSGRPGGGNTEAFF. The CDR3 nucleotides are TGTGCCAGCAGTGGGAGGCCAGGGGGCGGGAACACTGAAGCTTTCTTT.

CDR3 amino acids: CASSYSDSENSPLHF. The CDR3 DNA reads TGTGCCAGCAGTTACTCAGACAGCGAAAATTCACCCCTCCACTTT. The chain joins TRBV6-5 to TRBJ1-6, with TRBD1 as a possible D gene (5 bases). This CDR3 is 15 amino acids long. Germline V gives CDR1 MNHEY, CDR2 SVGAGI. The V gene lost 0 bases and the J gene lost 7 bases, with 10 bases spanning the gap.

The CDR3 spells CASSLGLTGIHTQYF. CDR3 nucleotide sequence: TGTGCCAGCAGCTTAGGCTTAACAGGGATCCATACGCAGTATTTT. The chain joins TRBV11-2 to TRBJ2-3, with a possible D match to TRBD1 (6 bases). Trimming shortened V by 1 base and J by 7 bases, and 15 bases separated the two germline ends. CDR3 size: 15 residues. CDR1 is SGHAT and CDR2 is FQNNGV in the germline V gene.

The CDR3 DNA reads as TGCGCCAGCAGCTTAGGGGCTAGGAGCACTGAAGCTTTCTTT. This encodes CASSLGARSTEAFF. This sequence joins TRBV5-1 and TRBJ1-1, with a possible D match to TRBD1 (5 bases). The CDR3 has 14 residues. The V end was cut by 2 bases, the J end by 4 bases, with 12 bases between. Per the germline V gene, CDR1 is SGHRS and CDR2 is YFSETQ.

This rearrangement joins TRBV7-2 to TRBJ1-5; D perhaps matches TRBD1 (5 bases). The CDR3 totals 15 residues. Germline loops: CDR1 SGHTA, CDR2 FQGNSA. V was trimmed by 4 bases and J by 1 base, leaving 11 bases between them. In DNA form, the CDR3 reads TGTGCCAGCAGCTCTGGGGGAGGGAGCAATCAGCCCCAGCATTTT. It specifies CASSSGGGSNQPQHF. Combining the CDR3 with reference TRBV7-2 and TRBJ1-5 gives the whole variable domain GAGVSQSPSNKVTEKGKDVELRCDPISGHTALYWYRQSLGQGLEFLIYFQGNSAPDKSGLPSDRFSAERTGGSVSTLTIQRTQQEDSAVYLCASSSGGGSNQPQHFGDGTRLSIL.

V usage is TRBV28 and J usage is TRBJ1-4; TRBD1 agrees at 7 bases. CDR3 length: 14 amino acids. Germline loops: CDR1 MDHEN, CDR2 SYDVKM. V was pared by 6 bases and J by 6 bases, with 7 bases of the junction left unmatched. CDR3 region: CASSSGTVYEKLFF. The CDR3 DNA reads TGTGCCAGCAGCTCCGGGACAGTCTATGAAAAACTGTTTTTT.

The chain couples TRBV7-2 to TRBJ2-3; D might be TRBD2 (6 bases). The CDR3 spans 15 residues. V was cut by 2 bases and J by 6 bases, with 15 bases left in between. Germline V gene data show CDR1 as SGHTA and CDR2 as FQGNSA. The CDR3 region has the DNA TGTGCCAGCAGCTTACGGGGCAGGGAGGTGGATACGCAGTATTTT. Protein product: CASSLRGREVDTQYF.

V and J are TRBV7-2 and TRBJ2-7, with D perhaps matching TRBD1 (6 bases). This CDR3 contains 16 residues. Germline V gene lookup returns CDR1 SGHTA and CDR2 FQGNSA. V was shortened by 1 base and J by 2 bases, with 15 bases between the two germline ends. CDR3 protein: CASSLGPGTSPYEQYF. The CDR3 DNA reads as TGTGCCAGCAGCTTAGGTCCCGGGACATCCCCCTACGAGCAGTACTTC.

As to this clone: One end of the junction varies from germline; a read error may be responsible. This chain joins TRBV7-7 and TRBJ2-1; 14 positions match TRBD2. The germline V gene encodes CDR1 SSHAT and CDR2 FNYEAQ (reference sequence). This CDR3 contains 15 residues. This CDR3 reads CASSQGTSGGNEQFF. CDR3 DNA sequence: TGTGCTAGCAGCCAGGGGACTAGCGGGGGCAATGAGCAGTTCTTC.

The CDR3 loop reads CASRTKGATADNYGYTF. DNA for the CDR3: TGCGCCAGCCGGACCAAGGGAGCCACCGCCGATAACTATGGCTACACCTTC. The V gene is TRBV5-1, the J gene TRBJ1-2; D not certain. CDR3 length equals 17 residues. Germline values: CDR1 SGHRS, CDR2 YFSETQ. Trimming removed 7 bases at V and 1 base at J, with 23 bases between.

The chain's CDR3 is CASSRGPGLAGVNEQFF. The DNA for the CDR3 is TGTGCCAGCAGTAGGGGACCGGGACTAGCGGGAGTGAATGAGCAGTTCTTC. V usage is TRBV28 and J usage is TRBJ2-1; 14 bases line up with TRBD2. This CDR3 region has 17 residues. Germline V gene lookup returns CDR1 MDHEN and CDR2 SYDVKM. V dropped 5 bases and J dropped 7; count of bases not matched to a gene: 10.

The V gene is TRBV6-5, the J gene TRBJ1-4; the match to TRBD1 covers 8 bases. Germline V gene lookup returns CDR1 MNHEY and CDR2 SVGAGI. There are 13 residues in the CDR3. Germline trimming cut 10 bases from V and 2 bases from J; bases unmatched to any gene: 3. CDR3 sequence (DNA): TGTGCCACAGGGGGCCCTACTAATGAAAAACTGTTTTTT. This translates into CATGGPTNEKLFF.

V and J are TRBV10-2 and TRBJ1-5; 7 bases are a match to TRBD1. The length of the CDR3 is 17 residues. The ends lost 3 bases at V and 0 bases at J; junction bases unmatched: 8. CDR1 WSHSY and CDR2 SAAADI come from the germline V gene. The CDR3 protein is CASSDRGAAYSNQPQHF. Here the CDR3 DNA reads TGCGCCAGCAGTGACAGGGGGGCCGCTTATAGCAATCAGCCCCAGCATTTT.